A selection of T cell receptor beta chains follows, all from one sample in a study of T cells after yellow fever vaccination. TCRdb itself ran the 5' RACE reads through MiXCR, one entry per CDR3 protein. Of over 300,000 distinct CDR3 sequences in the sample, 4.1% were seen once. This material consisted of PBMCs, taken 5 days after the yellow fever booster vaccination. These receptors all stem from a man between 18 and 35 years old who received the YFV17D yellow fever vaccine. Both conserved end residues are part of each CDR3. A D gene is named only where the DNA matches it firmly. Clone size is stated in some rows and not others, as once, few, many or a class when expanded.

clone_size j_call d_call v_call cdr3_aa cdr3_nt
few TRBJ2-3 . TRBV27 CASSSRHQGTDTQYF TGTGCCAGCAGTAGTCGTCACCAAGGCACAGATACGCAGTATTTT
. TRBJ1-5 . TRBV7-9 CASSSTMQPQHF TGTGCCAGCAGCTCCACAATGCAGCCCCAGCATTTT
. TRBJ1-2 . TRBV6-5 CASSGPDGGHVYGYTF TGTGCCAGCAGTGGGCCCGATGGGGGGCACGTCTATGGCTACACCTTC
few TRBJ2-3 . TRBV18 CASSPEGGSTDTQYF TGTGCCAGCTCACCAGAGGGGGGGAGCACAGATACGCAGTATTTT
. TRBJ2-6 . TRBV15 CATSRGQNKANVLTF TGTGCCACCAGCAGAGGACAGAACAAGGCCAACGTCCTGACTTTC
few TRBJ2-5 TRBD2 TRBV9 CASSVGVSGGGRETQYF TGTGCCAGCAGCGTAGGGGTTAGCGGGGGGGGACGAGAGACCCAGTACTTC
. TRBJ2-1 . TRBV29-1 CSVEEGRRSRNEQFF TGCAGCGTTGAGGAAGGTCGCCGATCGAGGAATGAGCAGTTCTTC
. TRBJ2-1 TRBD1 TRBV15 CATSSLRDRDEQFF TGTGCCACCAGCAGTCTCCGGGACAGGGATGAGCAGTTCTTC
. TRBJ1-1 . TRBV18 CASSPNEDSVNTEAFF TGTGCCAGCTCACCGAACGAGGATAGTGTTAACACTGAAGCTTTCTTT
. TRBJ2-7 . TRBV6-5 CASSPAPFYEQYF TGTGCCAGCAGTCCAGCCCCATTCTACGAGCAGTACTTC
few TRBJ2-1 . TRBV28 CASGSGDYNEQFF TGTGCCAGCGGGTCAGGCGACTACAATGAGCAGTTCTTC
. TRBJ1-2 . TRBV4-3 CASSQDFTGAFRGYTF TGCGCCAGCAGCCAAGACTTTACCGGGGCCTTCCGCGGCTACACCTTC
few TRBJ1-5 . TRBV7-9 CASSRDTIDQPQHF TGTGCCAGCAGCAGAGACACAATAGATCAGCCCCAGCATTTT
. TRBJ2-3 TRBD2 TRBV24-1 CATRPTGRADTQYF TGTGCCACCAGACCAACCGGGAGGGCAGATACGCAGTATTTT
few TRBJ1-4 . TRBV5-1 CASSRGAATNEKLFF TGCGCCAGCAGCCGGGGGGCCGCAACTAATGAAAAACTGTTTTTT
few TRBJ2-3 . TRBV12-3/TRBV12-4 CASRLPRRSYTDTQYF TGTGCCAGCAGGCTGCCTAGGCGGAGTTACACAGATACGCAGTATTTT
few TRBJ2-4 . TRBV20-1 CSARSQTVAKNIQYF TGCAGTGCTAGAAGCCAGACAGTAGCCAAAAACATTCAGTACTTC
many TRBJ2-5 TRBD1 TRBV4-3 CASSQSGTGFETQYF TGCGCCAGCAGCCAATCGGGGACAGGTTTCGAGACCCAGTACTTC
many TRBJ1-6 . TRBV7-8 CASSPSLDSPLHF TGTGCCAGCAGCCCATCGCTGGATTCACCCCTCCACTTT
few TRBJ1-6 TRBD1 TRBV9 CASSPAPGTGVSPLHF TGTGCCAGCAGCCCAGCACCCGGGACAGGGGTTTCACCCCTCCACTTT
few TRBJ2-3 . TRBV28 CASSYRGQDTQYF TGTGCCAGCAGTTATCGGGGACAAGATACGCAGTATTTT
few TRBJ2-2 . TRBV7-3 CASSLNADTGELFF TGTGCCAGCAGCTTAAATGCAGACACCGGGGAGCTGTTTTTT
. TRBJ2-2 . TRBV7-2 CASSPPRGHRTGELFF TGTGCCAGCAGCCCCCCGAGGGGACACCGCACCGGGGAGCTGTTTTTT
. TRBJ2-7 . TRBV6-2/TRBV6-3 CASRGTGDLYEQYF TGTGCCAGCAGGGGAACCGGGGACCTCTACGAGCAGTACTTC
. TRBJ2-1 . TRBV6-5 CASRGASHEQFF TGTGCCAGCAGGGGGGCCAGTCATGAGCAGTTCTTC
few TRBJ1-5 . TRBV7-9 CASSPGVAQPQHF TGTGCCAGCAGCCCTGGGGTGGCTCAGCCCCAGCATTTT
many TRBJ1-2 . TRBV5-4 CASSLSGSDGYTF TGTGCCAGCAGCTTGTCAGGGTCGGATGGCTACACCTTC
. TRBJ2-3 TRBD2 TRBV18 CASSPPESGGDTQYF TGTGCCAGCTCACCACCGGAGTCGGGGGGAGATACGCAGTATTTT
few TRBJ2-7 . TRBV30 CAWKPYGGGYYEQYF TGTGCCTGGAAACCCTACGGGGGAGGATATTACGAGCAGTACTTC